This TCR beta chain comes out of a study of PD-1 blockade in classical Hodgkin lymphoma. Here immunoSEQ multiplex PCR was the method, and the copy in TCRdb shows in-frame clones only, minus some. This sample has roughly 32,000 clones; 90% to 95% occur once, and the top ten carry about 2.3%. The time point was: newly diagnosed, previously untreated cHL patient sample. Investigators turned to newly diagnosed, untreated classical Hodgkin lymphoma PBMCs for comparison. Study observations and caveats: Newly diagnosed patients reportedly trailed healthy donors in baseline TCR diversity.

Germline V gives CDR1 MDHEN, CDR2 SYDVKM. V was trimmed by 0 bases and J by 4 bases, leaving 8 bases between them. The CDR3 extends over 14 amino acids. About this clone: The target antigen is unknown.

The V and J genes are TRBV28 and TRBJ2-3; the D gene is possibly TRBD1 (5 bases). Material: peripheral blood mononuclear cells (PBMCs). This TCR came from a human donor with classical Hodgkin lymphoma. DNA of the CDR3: TGTGCCAGCAGTTTATGGGGGCGGCCAGATACGCAGTATTTT. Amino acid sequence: CASSLWGRPDTQYF.